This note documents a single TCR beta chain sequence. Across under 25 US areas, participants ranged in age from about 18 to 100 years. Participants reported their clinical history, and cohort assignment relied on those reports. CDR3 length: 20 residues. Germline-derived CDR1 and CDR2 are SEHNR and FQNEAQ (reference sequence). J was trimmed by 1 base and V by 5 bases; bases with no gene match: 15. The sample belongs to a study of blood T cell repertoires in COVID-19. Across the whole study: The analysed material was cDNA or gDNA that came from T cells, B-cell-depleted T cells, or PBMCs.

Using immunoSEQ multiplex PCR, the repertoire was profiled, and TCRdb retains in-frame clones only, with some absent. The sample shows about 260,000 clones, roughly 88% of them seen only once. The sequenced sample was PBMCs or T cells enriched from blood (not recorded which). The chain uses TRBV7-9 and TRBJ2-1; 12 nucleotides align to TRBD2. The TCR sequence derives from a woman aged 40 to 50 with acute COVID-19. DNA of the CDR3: TGTGCCAGCAGCATATACGGGGCTAGCGGGAGGGCCCAGTCCTACAATGAGCAGTTCTTC. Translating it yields CASSIYGASGRAQSYNEQFF.